The clone carrying this T cell receptor beta chain occurred a few times. What it recognizes is unknown. The CDR3 is 15 amino acids. The germline V gene has CDR1 SGHDT and CDR2 YYEEEE. The V and J ends lost 1 base and 9 bases respectively, with 17 bases between them. These data originate in a study of T cell responses to AZD1222 COVID-19 vaccine. Using immunoSEQ multiplex PCR, the repertoire was profiled, and TCRdb retains in-frame clones only, with some absent. The sample lists about 120,000 clones; around nine tenths were seen once. The study, taken as a whole, reports: Close to half of spike-specific TCRs reportedly recognize unmutated variant regions. In all cases, repertoires were sampled only after the peak T cell response.

The sequence derives from an adult in good health. The rearrangement joins TRBV5-6 to TRBJ2-1; possibly TRBD2 for D (6 bases). Sequenced here: peripheral blood, sampled on day 0 of AZD1222 vaccination. The CDR3 nucleotides read TGTGCCAGCAGCTTGAGGCGGGAAAACGTGGGTGAGCAGTTCTTC. This gives the protein CASSLRRENVGEQFF.